This T cell receptor beta chain was identified in a study of control samples from healthy donors and cancer patients. Germline V gene data show CDR1 as SQVTM and CDR2 as ANQGSEA. The CDR3 is 14 amino acids. V was trimmed by 5 bases and J by 3 bases, leaving 13 bases between them. The repertoire was sequenced with immunoSEQ multiplex PCR; TCRdb's copy has only in-frame clones and lacks some. The sample lists 98,000 or so clones; around 90% were seen once. Sequencing was performed on blood. The sequence derives from a woman aged 70 to 79 in good health. This chain uses TRBV29-1 with TRBJ2-2; D is perhaps TRBD1 (5 bases). CDR3 residues: CSVSRGSDTGELFF. CDR3 in DNA: TGCAGCGTTTCTAGGGGAAGTGACACCGGGGAGCTGTTTTTT.